A single T cell receptor beta chain is shown here with its context. The antigen is undetermined. The CDR3 spans 16 residues. The germline CDR1 and CDR2 sequences are LNHNV and YYDKDF (reference sequence). V lost 0 bases and J lost 5, with 13 bases in between. The sample belongs to a study of a mutant IDH1 vaccine in newly diagnosed glioma. Study context: Therapy received beforehand was radiotherapy, temozolomide, or both, with most patients given both. V12 fell at week 35 and V13, the study end, at week 47.

Time point given: week 47, end of study. It was 300 ug of mutant IDH1 20-mer peptide that made up each vaccine dose, given with topical imiquimod. Astrocytomas found in donors were new, WHO grade 3 or 4, IDH1-mutant and ATRX-lost. This table comes from immunoSEQ multiplex PCR, and its TCRdb copy is limited to in-frame clones, with some not included. The data show approximately 50,000 clones, approximately 76% seen once. This clonotype originated in a woman in her thirties or forties with glioma. Some clones in this sample may be carry-over from other donors' samples. The chain couples TRBV15 to TRBJ1-4; D possibly corresponds to TRBD1 (5 bases). The sequencing here drew on PBMCs, taken from a glioma patient whose treatment included an IDH1 peptide vaccine. CDR3 protein: CATSRDLTGLNEKLFF. CDR3 coding DNA: TGTGCCACCAGCAGAGATCTTACAGGTCTGAATGAAAAACTGTTTTTT.